Sequencing of this T cell receptor beta chain was carried out in a study of blood T cell repertoires in COVID-19. About the study: PBMCs, B-cell-depleted T cells, or T cells provided the cDNA or gDNA that made up the material.

The protocol was immunoSEQ multiplex PCR, while the TCRdb copy is restricted to in-frame clones and leaves out a portion. In the table there are around 130,000 clones, about 86% of which are singletons. The germline V gene has CDR1 LGHDT and CDR2 YNNKEL (reference sequence). V lost 6 bases and J lost 7; bases outside the gene matches: 3. CDR3 length: 13 residues. Residents of about two dozen US areas, aged roughly 18 to 90 years, made up the participants. J is TRBJ2-1 and V is TRBV3-1 (or the pseudogene TRBV3-2); 10 bases map to TRBD2. Source material: PBMCs or T cells enriched from blood (not recorded which). This receptor was taken from a man in his forties with acute COVID-19. The CDR3: CASRGLARNEQFF. In DNA form, the CDR3 reads TGTGCCAGCAGGGGACTAGCGAGGAATGAGCAGTTCTTC.